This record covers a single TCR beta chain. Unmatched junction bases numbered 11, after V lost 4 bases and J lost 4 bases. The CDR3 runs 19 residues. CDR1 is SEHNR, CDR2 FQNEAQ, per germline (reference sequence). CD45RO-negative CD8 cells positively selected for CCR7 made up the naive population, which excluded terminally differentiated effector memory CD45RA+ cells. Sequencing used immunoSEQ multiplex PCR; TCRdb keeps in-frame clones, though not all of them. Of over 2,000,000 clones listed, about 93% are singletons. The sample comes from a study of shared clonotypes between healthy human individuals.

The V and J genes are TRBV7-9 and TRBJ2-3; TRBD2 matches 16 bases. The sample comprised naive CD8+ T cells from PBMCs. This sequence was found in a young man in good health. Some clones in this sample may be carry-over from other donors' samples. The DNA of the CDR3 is TGTGCCAGCAGCTCACCGGGACTAGCGGGAGGGCTGGGTGCAGATACGCAGTATTTT. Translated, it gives CASSSPGLAGGLGADTQYF.